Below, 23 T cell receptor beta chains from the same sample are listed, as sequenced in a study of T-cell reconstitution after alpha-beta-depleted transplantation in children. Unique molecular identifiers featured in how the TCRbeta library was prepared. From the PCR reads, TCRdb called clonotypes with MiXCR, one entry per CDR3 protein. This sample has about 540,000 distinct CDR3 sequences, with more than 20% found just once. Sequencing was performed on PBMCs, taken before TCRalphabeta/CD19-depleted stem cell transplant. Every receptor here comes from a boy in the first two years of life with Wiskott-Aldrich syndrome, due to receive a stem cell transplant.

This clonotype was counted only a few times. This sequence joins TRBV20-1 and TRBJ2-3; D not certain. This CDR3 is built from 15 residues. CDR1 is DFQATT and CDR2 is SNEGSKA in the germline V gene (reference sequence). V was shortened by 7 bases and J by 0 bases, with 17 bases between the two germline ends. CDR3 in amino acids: CSVADRQRSTDTQYF. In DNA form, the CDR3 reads TGCAGTGTCGCAGACCGTCAGCGTAGCACAGATACGCAGTATTTT.

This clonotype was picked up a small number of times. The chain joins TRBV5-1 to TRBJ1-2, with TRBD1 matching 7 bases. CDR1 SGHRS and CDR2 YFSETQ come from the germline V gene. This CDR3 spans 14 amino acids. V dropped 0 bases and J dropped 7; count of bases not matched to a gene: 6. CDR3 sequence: CASSLETGNAGYTF. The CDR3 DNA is TGCGCCAGCAGCTTGGAGACAGGGAACGCTGGCTACACCTTC.

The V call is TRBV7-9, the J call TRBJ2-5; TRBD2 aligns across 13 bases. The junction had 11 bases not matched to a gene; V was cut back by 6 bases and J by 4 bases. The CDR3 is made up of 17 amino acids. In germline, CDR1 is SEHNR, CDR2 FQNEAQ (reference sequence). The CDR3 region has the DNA TGTGCCAGCAGACCGAAGGGACTAGCGGGATTCGGAGAGACCCAGTACTTC. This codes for CASRPKGLAGFGETQYF.

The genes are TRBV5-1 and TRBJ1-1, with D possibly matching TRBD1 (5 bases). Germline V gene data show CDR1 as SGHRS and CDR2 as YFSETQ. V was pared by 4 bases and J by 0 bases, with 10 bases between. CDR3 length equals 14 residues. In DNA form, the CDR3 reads TGCGCCAGCAGCGGGGACCCGATGAACACTGAAGCTTTCTTT. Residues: CASSGDPMNTEAFF.

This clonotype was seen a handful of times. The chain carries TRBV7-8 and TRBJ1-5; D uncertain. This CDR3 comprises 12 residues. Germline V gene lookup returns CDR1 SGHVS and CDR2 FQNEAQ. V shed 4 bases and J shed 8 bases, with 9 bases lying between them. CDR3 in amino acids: CASSSRLEPQHF. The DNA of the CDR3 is TGTGCCAGCAGCTCCCGCTTGGAGCCCCAGCATTTT. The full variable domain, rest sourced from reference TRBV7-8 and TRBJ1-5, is GAGVSQSPRYKVAKRGQDVALRCDPISGHVSLFWYQQALGQGPEFLTYFQNEAQLDKSGLPSDRFFAERPEGSVSTLKIQRTQQEDSAVYLCASSSRLEPQHFGDGTRLSIL.

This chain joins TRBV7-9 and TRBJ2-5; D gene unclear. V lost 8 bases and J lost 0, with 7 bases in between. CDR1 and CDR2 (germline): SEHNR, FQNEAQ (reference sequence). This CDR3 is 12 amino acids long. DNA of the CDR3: TGTGCCAGCGACTTTAACCAAGAGACCCAGTACTTC. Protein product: CASDFNQETQYF.

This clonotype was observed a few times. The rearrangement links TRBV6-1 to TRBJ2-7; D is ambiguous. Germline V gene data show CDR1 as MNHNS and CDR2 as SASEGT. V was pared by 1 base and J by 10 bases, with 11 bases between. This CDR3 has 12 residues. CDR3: CASSEGLTAQYF. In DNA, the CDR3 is TGTGCCAGCAGTGAAGGCCTCACAGCCCAGTACTTC.

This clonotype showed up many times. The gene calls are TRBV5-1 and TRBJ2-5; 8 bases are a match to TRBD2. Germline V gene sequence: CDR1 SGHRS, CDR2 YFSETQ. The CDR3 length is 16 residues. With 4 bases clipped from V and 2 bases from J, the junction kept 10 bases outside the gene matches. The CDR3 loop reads CASSLRSGSLQETQYF. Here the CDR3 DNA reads TGCGCCAGCAGCCTACGAAGCGGGAGTCTTCAAGAGACCCAGTACTTC.

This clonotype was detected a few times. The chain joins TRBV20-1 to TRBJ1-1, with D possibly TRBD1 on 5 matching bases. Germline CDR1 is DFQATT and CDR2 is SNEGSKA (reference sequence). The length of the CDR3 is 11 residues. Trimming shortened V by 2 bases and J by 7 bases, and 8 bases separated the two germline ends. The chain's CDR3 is CSARTDIEAFF. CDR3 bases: TGCAGTGCTAGAACGGACATTGAAGCTTTCTTT.

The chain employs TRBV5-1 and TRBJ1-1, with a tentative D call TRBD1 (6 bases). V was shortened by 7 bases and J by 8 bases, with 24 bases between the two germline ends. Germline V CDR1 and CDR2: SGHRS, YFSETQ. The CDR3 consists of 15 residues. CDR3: CASGKQGGMEFEAFF. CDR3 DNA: TGCGCCAGCGGAAAACAGGGCGGGATGGAGTTCGAAGCTTTCTTT.

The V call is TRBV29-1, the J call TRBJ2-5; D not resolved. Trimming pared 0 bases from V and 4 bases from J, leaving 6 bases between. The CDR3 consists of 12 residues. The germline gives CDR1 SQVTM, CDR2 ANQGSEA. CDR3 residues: CSVEEAGETQYF. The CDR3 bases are TGCAGCGTTGAAGAAGCTGGAGAGACCCAGTACTTC.

Written as DNA, the CDR3 is TGTGCCAGCAGGGCATCGACTAGTTTCCACGAGCAGTACTTC. Its protein is CASRASTSFHEQYF. V and J are TRBV12-3 or TRBV12-4 and TRBJ2-7; D is possibly TRBD2 (6 bases). The CDR3 extends over 14 amino acids. Trimming took 6 bases from V and 5 from J, leaving 17 bases between them.

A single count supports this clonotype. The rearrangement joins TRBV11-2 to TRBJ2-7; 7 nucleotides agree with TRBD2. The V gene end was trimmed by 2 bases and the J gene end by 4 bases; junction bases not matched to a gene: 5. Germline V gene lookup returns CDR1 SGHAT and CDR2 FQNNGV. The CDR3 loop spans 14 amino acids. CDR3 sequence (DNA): TGTGCCAGCAGCTTACTGGGACTAACATACGAGCAGTACTTC. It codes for CASSLLGLTYEQYF.

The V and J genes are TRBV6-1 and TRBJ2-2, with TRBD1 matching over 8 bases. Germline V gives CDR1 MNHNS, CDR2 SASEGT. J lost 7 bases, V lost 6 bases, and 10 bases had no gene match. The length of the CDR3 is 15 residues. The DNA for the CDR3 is TGTGCCAGCAGAGGACAGGGCGGCGTAGGCGGGGAGCTGTTTTTT. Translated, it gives CASRGQGGVGGELFF.

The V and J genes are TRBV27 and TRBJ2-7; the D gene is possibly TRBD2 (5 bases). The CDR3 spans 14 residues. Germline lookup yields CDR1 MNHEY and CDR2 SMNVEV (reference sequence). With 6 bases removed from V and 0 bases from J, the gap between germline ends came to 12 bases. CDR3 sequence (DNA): TGTGCCAGCAGGACTACACAGAGCTCCTACGAGCAGTACTTC. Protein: CASRTTQSSYEQYF.

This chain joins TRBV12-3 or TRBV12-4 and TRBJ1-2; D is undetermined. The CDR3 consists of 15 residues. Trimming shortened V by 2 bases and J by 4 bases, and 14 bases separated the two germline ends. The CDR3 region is CASSLLGSEPYGYTF. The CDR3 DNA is TGTGCCAGCAGTTTATTGGGCAGCGAGCCCTATGGCTACACCTTC.

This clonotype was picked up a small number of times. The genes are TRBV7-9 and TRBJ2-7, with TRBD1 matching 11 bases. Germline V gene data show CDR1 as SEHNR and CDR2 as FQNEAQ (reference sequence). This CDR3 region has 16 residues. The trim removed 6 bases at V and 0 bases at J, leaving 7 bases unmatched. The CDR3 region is CASRPLGTGGSYEQYF. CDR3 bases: TGTGCCAGCAGGCCTCTAGGGACAGGGGGCTCCTACGAGCAGTACTTC. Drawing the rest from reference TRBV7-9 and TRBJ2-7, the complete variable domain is DTGVSQNPRHKITKRGQNVTFRCDPISEHNRLYWYRQTLGQGPEFLTYFQNEAQLEKSRLLSDRFSAERPKGSFSTLEIQRTEQGDSAMYLCASRPLGTGGSYEQYFGPGTRLTVT.

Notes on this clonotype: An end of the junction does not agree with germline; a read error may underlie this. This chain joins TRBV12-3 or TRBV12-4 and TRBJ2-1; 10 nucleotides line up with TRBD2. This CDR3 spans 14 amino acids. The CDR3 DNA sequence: TGTGCCAGCAGTCCCACTGGGTGGAGCGGGAGGGCCCCCTTC. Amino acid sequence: CASSPTGWSGRAPF.

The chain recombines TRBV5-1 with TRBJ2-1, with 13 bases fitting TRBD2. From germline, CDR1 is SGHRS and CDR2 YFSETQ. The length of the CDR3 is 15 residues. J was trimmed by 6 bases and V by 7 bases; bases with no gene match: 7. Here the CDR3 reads CASGGLAGASNEQFF. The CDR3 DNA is TGCGCCAGCGGCGGACTAGCGGGAGCGTCCAATGAGCAGTTCTTC.

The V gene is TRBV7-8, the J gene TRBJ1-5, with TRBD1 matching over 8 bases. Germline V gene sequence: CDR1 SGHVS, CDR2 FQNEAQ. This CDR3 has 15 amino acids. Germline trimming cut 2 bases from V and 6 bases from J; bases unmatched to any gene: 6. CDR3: CASSLWGQVSQPQHF. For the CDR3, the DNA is TGTGCCAGCAGCTTATGGGGACAGGTTAGTCAGCCCCAGCATTTT.

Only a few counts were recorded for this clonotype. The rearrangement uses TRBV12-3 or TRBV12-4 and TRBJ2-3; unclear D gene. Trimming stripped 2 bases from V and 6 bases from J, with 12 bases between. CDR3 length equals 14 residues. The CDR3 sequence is CASSLNQGPDTQYF. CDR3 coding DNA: TGTGCCAGCAGTTTAAACCAAGGCCCCGATACGCAGTATTTT.

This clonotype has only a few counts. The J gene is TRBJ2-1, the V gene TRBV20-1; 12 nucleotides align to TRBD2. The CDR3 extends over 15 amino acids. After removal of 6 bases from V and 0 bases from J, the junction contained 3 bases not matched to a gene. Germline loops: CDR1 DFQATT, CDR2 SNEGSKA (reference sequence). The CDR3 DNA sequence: TGCAGTGCGGAGACTAGCGGGAGCTCCTACAATGAGCAGTTCTTC. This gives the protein CSAETSGSSYNEQFF.

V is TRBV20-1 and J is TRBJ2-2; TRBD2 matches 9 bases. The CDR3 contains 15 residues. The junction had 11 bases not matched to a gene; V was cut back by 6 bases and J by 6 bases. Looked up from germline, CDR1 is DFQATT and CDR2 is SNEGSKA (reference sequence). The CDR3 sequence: CSAQRLAATPGELFF. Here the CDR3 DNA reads TGCAGTGCCCAGAGACTAGCGGCAACCCCCGGGGAGCTGTTTTTT.